This record concerns one T cell receptor (beta chain) sequence. Its target is unknown. Sequencing used cDNA as its template, made by extracting RNA and reverse transcribing it. TCRdb's table, derived via immunoSEQ multiplex PCR, lists solely in-frame clones and lacks some. The top ten clones hold 0.91% of a sample with around 150,000 clones, around 71% of them seen once. The data were obtained in a study of CD8+ T cells in alopecia areata. Study-wide background: Affected scalp percentage set treated patients' severity scores. Whole-study findings and limits: Scalp clonality and expanded CD8+ clones among the top 100 were significantly decreased by tofacitinib. Across lesional scalp, and particularly alopecia totalis/universalis, clonality surpassed that of normal scalp. In scalp and blood during tofacitinib, many expanded lesional clones persisted.

Germline V gene sequence: CDR1 MGHDK, CDR2 SYGVNS. CDR3 size: 12 residues. V dropped 7 bases and J dropped 9 bases, with 13 bases sitting between them. Treatment in this sample: oral pan-JAK inhibitor, 5-10 mg twice daily. This material consisted of CD4+ T cells sorted from blood, taken at week 4, from a patient treated with tofacitinib. The origin of this receptor is a human donor with alopecia areata. This chain uses TRBV25-1 with TRBJ2-4; D is undetermined. DNA for the CDR3: TGTGCCAGCAATACCGACATTGGCATTCAGTACTTC. It codes for CASNTDIGIQYF.